Listed below are T cell receptor beta chains from one sample, sequenced in a study of T cells in Graves' hyperthyroidism and ophthalmopathy. TCRdb fed the multiplex PCR reads into MiXCR, producing one record per CDR3 protein. The sample includes roughly 400,000 distinct CDR3 sequences, roughly an eighth seen only once; the top ten take under 30%. Sample: blood. The receptors derive from a man aged 50-60 years with Graves' ophthalmopathy. Each CDR3 is given with its conserved first and last residue. Each record gives: D gene, V gene, J gene, clone size, CDR3 DNA, CDR3 protein. A D gene is named only where the DNA matches it firmly. Part of the rows lack a size; the others show once, few, many or a class for expanded clones.

>-|TRBV7-9|TRBJ1-2|few
TGTGCCAGCAGCTTAATCCAGGGTCTAAAAGGCTACACCTTC
CASSLIQGLKGYTF
>TRBD2|TRBV3-1|TRBJ2-1|many
TGTGCCAGCAGCGGCGGGGGACGGCGCTACAATGAGCAGTTCTTC
CASSGGGRRYNEQFF
>-|TRBV12-3/TRBV12-4|TRBJ2-1|-
TGTGCCAGCAGTCCGAGACCGGGAGCCCTCTCCAATGAGCAGTTCTTC
CASSPRPGALSNEQFF
>TRBD1|TRBV2|TRBJ2-1|many
TGTGCCAGCAGTGAAGTCCCGGGACAGGGGATAGGGTCTGAGCAGTTCTTC
CASSEVPGQGIGSEQFF
>TRBD2|TRBV29-1|TRBJ2-1|-
TGCAGCGTTGTTATTGGACTAGCCGTCTACAATGAGCAGTTCTTC
CSVVIGLAVYNEQFF
>TRBD1|TRBV20-1|TRBJ1-6|many
TGCAGTGCTAGAGATAGGGACAGGGAGCTTTCACCCCTCCACTTT
CSARDRDRELSPLHF
>TRBD1|TRBV19|TRBJ1-1|few
TGTGCCAGTACCAAAGGGAGGGGGCAGGTCACTGAAGCTTTCTTT
CASTKGRGQVTEAFF
>TRBD1|TRBV5-1|TRBJ2-3|many
TGCGCCAGCAGCTTAGGACAGGGTGGGGCAGATACGCAGTATTTT
CASSLGQGGADTQYF
>-|TRBV24-1|TRBJ2-1|-
TGTGCCACCAGTGCCTCGGTAGACGGGTCCTACAATGAGCAGTTCTTC
CATSASVDGSYNEQFF
>TRBD1|TRBV7-6|TRBJ2-5|many
TGTGCCAGCAGCTCGGGACAGAATATAGGAGAGACCCAGTACTTC
CASSSGQNIGETQYF
>-|TRBV5-6|TRBJ1-1|many
TGTGCCAGCAGCTTGGGCGGGACGTTGGGGACTGAAGCTTTCTTT
CASSLGGTLGTEAFF
>TRBD2|TRBV2|TRBJ2-7|many
TGTGCCAGCAGTGAATTAGAACTAGCGGGTTTCGAGCAGTACTTC
CASSELELAGFEQYF
>-|TRBV11-2|TRBJ1-2|many
TGTGCCAGCAGCTCGGAATGGGGGGGAGGCTACACCTTC
CASSSEWGGGYTF
>-|TRBV11-2|TRBJ2-1|-
TGTGCCAGCAGACCCCAGGCGGGGGCGGGTGGTGAGCAGTTCTTC
CASRPQAGAGGEQFF
>-|TRBV24-1|TRBJ2-1|few
TGTGCCACCAGTGAGGGTTTTGAGCAGTTCTTC
CATSEGFEQFF
>-|TRBV7-8|TRBJ1-4|many
TGTGCCAGCAGCTTAGTTTCAACTAATGAAAAACTGTTTTTT
CASSLVSTNEKLFF
>-|TRBV5-1|TRBJ2-5|few
TGCGCCAGCAGCTTGAACGGGTTCTTGGGCGAGACCCAGTACTTC
CASSLNGFLGETQYF
>TRBD2|TRBV3-1|TRBJ2-1|many
TGTGCCAGCAGCCAAGATCCGGGGGGGGGTGAGCAGTTCTTC
CASSQDPGGGEQFF
>TRBD2|TRBV14|TRBJ2-2|-
TGTGCCAGCAGCCGGCGGCTAGCGGGAGCAAACGGGGAGCTGTTTTTT
CASSRRLAGANGELFF
>-|TRBV20-1|TRBJ1-4|-
TGCAGTGCTCTCGGATTAGGATCTAATGAAAAACTGTTTTTT
CSALGLGSNEKLFF
>TRBD2|TRBV28|TRBJ2-1|many
TGTGCCAGCAGTACCCCGACTAGCGGGAGGGACAATGAGCAGTTCTTC
CASSTPTSGRDNEQFF
>-|TRBV2|TRBJ2-1|many
TGTGCCAGCAGGGCGTTTGGCGCCAGCTCCTACAATGAGCAGTTCTTC
CASRAFGASSYNEQFF
>-|TRBV5-6|TRBJ2-7|-
TGTGCCAGCAGCTTGGGTCGCGGAATGAGCCTCTTGAGTGAGCAGTACTTC
CASSLGRGMSLLSEQYF
>-|TRBV12-3/TRBV12-4|TRBJ2-1|many
TGTGCCAGCAGTTTAGTTGAGTTTGGCAATGAGCAGTTCTTC
CASSLVEFGNEQFF
>TRBD1|TRBV12-3/TRBV12-4|TRBJ2-1|many
TGTGCCAGCAGTCGACAGACAGGGGGCTACAATGAGCAGTTCTTC
CASSRQTGGYNEQFF
>TRBD1|TRBV11-2|TRBJ1-3|-
TGTGCCAGCAGGTACTCCGGGACAGCTATCTCTGGAAACACCATATATTTT
CASRYSGTAISGNTIYF
>TRBD2|TRBV29-1|TRBJ2-3|few
TGCAGCGTTGCTGTGGGAGGGCGCGGAGATACGCAGTATTTT
CSVAVGGRGDTQYF
>-|TRBV5-1|TRBJ2-7|-
TGCGCCAGCAGCGCGCGAGGGGATCCTGACGAGCAGTACTTC
CASSARGDPDEQYF
>-|TRBV2|TRBJ1-6|many
TGTGCCAGCAGTGAAACCCCTGGGAGGGATAATTCACCCCTCCACTTT
CASSETPGRDNSPLHF
>-|TRBV3-1|TRBJ2-2|many
TGTGCCAGCGGCGTACTGGGGCCCGGGGAGCTGTTTTTT
CASGVLGPGELFF
>TRBD1|TRBV10-3|TRBJ2-7|few
TGTGCCATCAGTGAGCGCGGGACAGGGGGCCACGAGCAGTACTTC
CAISERGTGGHEQYF
>TRBD2|TRBV7-9|TRBJ2-3|-
TGTGCCAGCAGCGTTCGGACTAGCGGGGGCACAGATACGCAGTATTTT
CASSVRTSGGTDTQYF
>TRBD2|TRBV7-3|TRBJ2-1|many
TGTGCCAGCAGCTTAGCTCTAGCGGGAGGGATGGGTGAGCAGTTCTTC
CASSLALAGGMGEQFF
>-|TRBV4-1|TRBJ2-1|-
TGCGCCAGCAGCCAAGTGGAGGGTTCCTACAATGGGCAGTTCTTC
CASSQVEGSYNGQFF
>-|TRBV6-1|TRBJ1-6|many
TGTGCCAGCACGAGGAACCAGCGGAGTTCACCCCTCCACTTT
CASTRNQRSSPLHF
>-|TRBV7-8|TRBJ2-7|many
TGTGCCAGCAGCTCGACCATCGAGGGGTACGAGCAGTACTTC
CASSSTIEGYEQYF